This TCR beta chain derives from a study of blood T cell repertoires in COVID-19. Study details: The United States, Italy and Spain provided the acute and convalescent COVID-19 samples. The analysed material was cDNA or gDNA that came from T cells, B-cell-depleted T cells, or PBMCs.

Original analysis: Amplification of reference gene primers provided the estimated nucleated cell counts. Libraries were prepared by immunoSEQ multiplex PCR; TCRdb keeps only in-frame clonotypes and omits some of them. V and J calls and clone size are those listed in that table; D and trimming were worked out from the DNA. The sample includes around 50,000 clones, more than 75% of them seen just once. V gave up 6 bases and J gave up 2 bases; unmatched junction bases: 3. CDR1 is MDHEN, CDR2 SYDVKM, per germline. The CDR3 is made up of 13 amino acids. The chain carries TRBV28 and TRBJ2-7; 8 nucleotides agree with TRBD1. Sequencing input: peripheral blood. The TCR comes from a man aged 45-65 years with active COVID-19. In DNA form, the CDR3 reads TGTGCCAGCAGACCAGGGGGCGCCTACGAGCAGTACTTC. Protein product: CASRPGGAYEQYF.